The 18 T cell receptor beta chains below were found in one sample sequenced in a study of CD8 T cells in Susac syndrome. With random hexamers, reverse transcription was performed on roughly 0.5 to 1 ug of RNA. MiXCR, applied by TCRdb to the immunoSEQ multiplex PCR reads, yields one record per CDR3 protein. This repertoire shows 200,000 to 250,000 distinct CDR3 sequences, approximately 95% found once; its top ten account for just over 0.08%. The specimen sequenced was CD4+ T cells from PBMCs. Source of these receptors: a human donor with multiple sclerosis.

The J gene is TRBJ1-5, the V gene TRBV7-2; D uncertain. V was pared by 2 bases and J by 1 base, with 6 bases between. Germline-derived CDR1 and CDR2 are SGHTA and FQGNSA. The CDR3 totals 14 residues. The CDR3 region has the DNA TGTGCCAGCAGCTTATCAATGAGCAATCAGCCCCAGCATTTT. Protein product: CASSLSMSNQPQHF.

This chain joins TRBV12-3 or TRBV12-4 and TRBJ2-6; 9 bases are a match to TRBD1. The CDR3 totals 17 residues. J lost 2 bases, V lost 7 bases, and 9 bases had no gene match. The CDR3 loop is CASTPGQGLAGANVLTF. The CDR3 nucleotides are TGTGCCAGCACGCCGGGACAGGGATTAGCTGGGGCCAACGTCCTGACTTTC.

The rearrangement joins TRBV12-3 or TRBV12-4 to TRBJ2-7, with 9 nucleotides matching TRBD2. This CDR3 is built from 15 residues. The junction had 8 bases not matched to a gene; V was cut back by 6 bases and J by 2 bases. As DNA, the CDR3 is TGTGCCAGCAGACCGGGGACTAGCCAAGCCTACGAGCAGTACTTC. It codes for CASRPGTSQAYEQYF.

CDR3 bases: TGCAGTGCTAGAAGGACGGCGAACACCGGGGAGCTGTTTTTT. It specifies CSARRTANTGELFF. This chain connects TRBV20-1 to TRBJ2-2; no clear D. The germline gives CDR1 DFQATT, CDR2 SNEGSKA (reference sequence). Trimming pared 2 bases from V and 0 bases from J, leaving 7 bases between. The CDR3 consists of 14 residues.

CDR3 bases: TGTGCCACCCTGCGGGGTACCCGGCCCGGGGAGCTGTTTTTT. Protein sequence: CATLRGTRPGELFF. The chain couples TRBV2 to TRBJ2-2; tentatively, D is TRBD2 (6 bases). The CDR3 loop spans 14 amino acids. The germline gives CDR1 SNHLY, CDR2 FYNNEI. With 10 bases removed from V and 6 bases from J, the gap between germline ends came to 18 bases.

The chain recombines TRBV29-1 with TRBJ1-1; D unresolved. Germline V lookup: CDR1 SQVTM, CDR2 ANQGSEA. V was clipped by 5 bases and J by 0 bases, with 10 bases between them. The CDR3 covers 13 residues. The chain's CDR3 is CSVYGYVNTEAFF. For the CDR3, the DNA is TGCAGCGTTTACGGATATGTGAACACTGAAGCTTTCTTT.

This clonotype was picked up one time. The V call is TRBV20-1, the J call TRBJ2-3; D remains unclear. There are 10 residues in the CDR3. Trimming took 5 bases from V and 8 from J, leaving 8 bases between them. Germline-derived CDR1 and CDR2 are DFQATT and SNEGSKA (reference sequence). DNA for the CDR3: TGCAGTGCTTATCTAAGTACGCAGTATTTT. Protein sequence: CSAYLSTQYF.

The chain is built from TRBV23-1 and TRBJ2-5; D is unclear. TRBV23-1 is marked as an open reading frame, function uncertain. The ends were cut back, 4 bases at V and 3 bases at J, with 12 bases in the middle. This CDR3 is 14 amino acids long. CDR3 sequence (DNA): TGCGCCAGCAGTCCTTACGAGCCTAAAGAGACCCAGTACTTC. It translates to CASSPYEPKETQYF.

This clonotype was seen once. CDR3 amino acids: CAISEGGETQYF. The CDR3 nucleotides are TGTGCCATCAGTGAGGGTGGGGAGACCCAGTACTTC. The chain uses TRBV10-3 and TRBJ2-5; D is uncertain. The germline V gene encodes CDR1 ENHRY and CDR2 SYGVKD. This CDR3 has 12 residues. Between the trimmed V and J ends, which lost 2 bases and 5 bases, there was a span of 6 bases.

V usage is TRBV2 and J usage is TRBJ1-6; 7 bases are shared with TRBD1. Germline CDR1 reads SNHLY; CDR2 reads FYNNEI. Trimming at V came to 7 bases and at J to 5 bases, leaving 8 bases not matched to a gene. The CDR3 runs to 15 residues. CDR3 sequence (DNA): TGTGCCAGCACCTTCAACAGGGGAGATAATTCACCCCTCCACTTT. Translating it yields CASTFNRGDNSPLHF.

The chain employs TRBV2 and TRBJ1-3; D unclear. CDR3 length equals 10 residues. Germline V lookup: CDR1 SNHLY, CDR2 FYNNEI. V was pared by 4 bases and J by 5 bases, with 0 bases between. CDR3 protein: CASSGNTIYF. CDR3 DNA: TGTGCCAGCAGTGGAAACACCATATATTTT.

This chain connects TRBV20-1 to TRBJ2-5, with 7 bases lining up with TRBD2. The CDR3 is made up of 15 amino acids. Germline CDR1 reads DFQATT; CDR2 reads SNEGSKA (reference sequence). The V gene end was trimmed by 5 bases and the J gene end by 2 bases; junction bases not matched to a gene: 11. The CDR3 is CSASDDRDYQETQYF. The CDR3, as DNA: TGCAGTGCTTCAGACGACCGGGACTATCAAGAGACCCAGTACTTC.

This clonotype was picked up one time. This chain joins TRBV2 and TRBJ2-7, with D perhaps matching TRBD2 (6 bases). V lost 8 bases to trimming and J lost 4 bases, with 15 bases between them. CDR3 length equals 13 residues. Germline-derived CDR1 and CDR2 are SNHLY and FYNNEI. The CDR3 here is CASGTLRGYEQYF. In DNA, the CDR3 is TGTGCCAGCGGGACTCTCCGGGGTTACGAGCAGTACTTC. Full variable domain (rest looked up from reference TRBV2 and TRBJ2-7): EPEVTQTPSHQVTQMGQEVILRCVPISNHLYFYWYRQILGQKVEFLVSFYNNEISEKSEIFDDQFSVERPDGSNFTLKIRSTKLEDSAMYFCASGTLRGYEQYFGPGTRLTVT.

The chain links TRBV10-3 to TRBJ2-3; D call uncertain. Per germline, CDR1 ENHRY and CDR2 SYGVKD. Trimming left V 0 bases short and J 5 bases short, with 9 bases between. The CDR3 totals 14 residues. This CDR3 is CAISESTPVDTQYF. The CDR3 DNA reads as TGTGCCATCAGTGAGTCGACTCCGGTAGATACGCAGTATTTT.

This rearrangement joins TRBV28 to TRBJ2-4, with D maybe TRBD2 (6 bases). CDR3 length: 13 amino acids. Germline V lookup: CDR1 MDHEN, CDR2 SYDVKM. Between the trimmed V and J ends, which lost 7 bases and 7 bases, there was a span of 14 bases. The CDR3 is CASIGPSVNIQYF. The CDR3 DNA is TGTGCCAGCATCGGGCCTAGCGTGAACATTCAGTACTTC.

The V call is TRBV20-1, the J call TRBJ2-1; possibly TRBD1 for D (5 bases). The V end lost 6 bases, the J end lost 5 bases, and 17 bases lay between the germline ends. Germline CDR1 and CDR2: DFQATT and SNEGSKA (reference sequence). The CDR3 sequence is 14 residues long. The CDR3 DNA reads TGCAGTGCAAACAGGAATGGACGAAACAATGAGCAGTTCTTC. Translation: CSANRNGRNNEQFF.

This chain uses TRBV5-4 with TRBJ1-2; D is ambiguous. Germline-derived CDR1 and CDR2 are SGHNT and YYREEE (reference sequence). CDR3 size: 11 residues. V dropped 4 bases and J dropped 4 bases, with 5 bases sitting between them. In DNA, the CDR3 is TGTGCCAGCAGCGGAATCTATGGCTACACCTTC. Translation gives CASSGIYGYTF.

CDR3 nucleotide sequence: TGTGCCAGCAGCCGATACCCTGGACTAGCGGGGGGTGAGCAGTTCTTC. Translation gives CASSRYPGLAGGEQFF. The chain carries TRBV4-2 and TRBJ2-1, with 14 positions matching TRBD2. This CDR3 spans 16 amino acids. J lost 9 bases, V lost 4 bases, and 8 bases had no gene match. Germline-derived CDR1 and CDR2 are LGHNA and YNFKEQ.